These 24 T cell receptor beta chains were all obtained from the same sample, sequenced in a study of metastatic and nonmetastatic thyroid tumors. TCRdb re-called clones from the PCR reads using MiXCR. The sample consists of about 15,000 clones, approximately 19% of them appearing once. Every patient was untreated before thyroid surgery. The sample taken for sequencing was blood. These receptors were taken from a female donor with papillary thyroid cancer or a benign thyroid nodule (not recorded which). Some clones in this sample may be carry-over from other donors' samples.

J is TRBJ2-1 and V is TRBV20-1, with TRBD2 matching over 11 bases. The germline V gene encodes CDR1 DFQATT and CDR2 SNEGSKA (reference sequence). There are 12 residues in the CDR3. The CDR3 sequence is CGGTSGSNEQFF. The CDR3 nucleotides read TGCGGTGGTACTAGCGGGAGCAATGAGCAGTTCTTC.

This clone has a count of ten or more. V usage is TRBV5-8 and J usage is TRBJ2-5; TRBD2 matches at 7 bases. In germline, CDR1 is SGHTS, CDR2 YDEGEE. The V and J ends lost 4 bases and 5 bases, in that order; junction bases with no gene match: 14. The CDR3 is 16 amino acids. The chain's CDR3 is CASSPGRTRGVETQYF. The CDR3 DNA is TGTGCCAGCAGCCCGGGAAGGACACGGGGGGTCGAGACCCAGTACTTC. Combining the CDR3 with reference TRBV5-8 and TRBJ2-5 gives the whole variable domain EAGVTQSPTHLIKTRGQQATLRCSPISGHTSVYWYQQALGLGLQFLLWYDEGEERNRGNFPPRFSGRQFPNYSSELNVNALELEDSALYLCASSPGRTRGVETQYFGPGTRLLVL.

Concerning this clone: Relative to the germline gene, one junction end is altered; a read error may explain this. This chain links TRBV20-1 with TRBJ2-5; D not certain. In germline, CDR1 is DFQATT, CDR2 SNEGSKA (reference sequence). The CDR3 is made up of 11 amino acids. CDR3 nucleotide sequence: TGCAGTGCTGGCTCCAAAGAGACCCCGTACTTC. Its protein product is CSAGSKETPYF.

This chain connects TRBV20-1 to TRBJ2-1; the D gene could be TRBD1 or TRBD2 (7 bases each). Trimming shortened V by 6 bases and J by 0 bases, and 9 bases separated the two germline ends. The CDR3 sequence is 13 residues long. Germline CDR1 is DFQATT and CDR2 is SNEGSKA (reference sequence). DNA of the CDR3: TGCAGTGCCAGGGGGGGCTCCTACAATGAGCAGTTCTTC. This encodes CSARGGSYNEQFF.

This clone has at least ten counts. V gene TRBV10-3 combines with J gene TRBJ2-1, with D unresolved. The V end was cut by 6 bases, the J end by 5 bases, with 11 bases between. CDR1 and CDR2 (germline): ENHRY, SYGVKD. This CDR3 is built from 13 residues. As DNA, the CDR3 is TGTGCCATCAGACCAACAGAACACAATGAGCAGTTCTTC. Encoded protein: CAIRPTEHNEQFF.

This clone was seen at least ten times. The gene calls are TRBV14 and TRBJ2-7; D call uncertain. CDR1 is SGHDN and CDR2 is FVKESK in the germline V gene. V dropped 1 base and J dropped 7 bases, with 17 bases sitting between them. The CDR3 runs 15 residues. The CDR3 nucleotides are TGTGCCAGCAGCCAAGTTACCCAAAACGTTAGAGAGCAGTACTTC. Protein: CASSQVTQNVREQYF.

The CDR3 nucleotides are TGTGCCAGCAGTGGACGGAGTACATTGACAGCTCGAAGGGCTCACACTGAAGCTTTCTTT. The encoded protein is CASSGRSTLTARRAHTEAFF. The rearrangement joins TRBV2 to TRBJ1-1; a possible D gene is TRBD1 (5 bases). The CDR3 runs to 20 residues. Trimming stripped 4 bases from V and 3 bases from J, with 30 bases between. In germline, CDR1 is SNHLY, CDR2 FYNNEI. Full variable domain (remainder filled in from reference TRBV2 and TRBJ1-1): EPEVTQTPSHQVTQMGQEVILRCVPISNHLYFYWYRQILGQKVEFLVSFYNNEISEKSEIFDDQFSVERPDGSNFTLKIRSTKLEDSAMYFCASSGRSTLTARRAHTEAFFGQGTRLTVV.

Many counts were recorded for this clone. This chain joins TRBV3-1 and TRBJ2-2, with a tentative D call TRBD2 (6 bases). The CDR3 extends over 15 amino acids. Looked up from germline, CDR1 is LGHDT and CDR2 is YNNKEL (reference sequence). V was trimmed by 1 base and J by 2 bases, leaving 8 bases between them. CDR3 coding DNA: TGTGCCAGCAGCCAAGGGGGACTTAACACCGGGGAGCTGTTTTTT. Amino acid sequence: CASSQGGLNTGELFF.

This clone is judged medium-sized. The CDR3 spells CASSPGGMQPQHF. CDR3 DNA sequence: TGTGCCAGCAGCCCCGGGGGGATGCAGCCCCAGCATTTT. J is TRBJ1-5 and V is TRBV28, with D perhaps matching TRBD1 (5 bases). Germline CDR1 and CDR2: MDHEN and SYDVKM. This CDR3 has 13 amino acids. Trimming left V 6 bases short and J 7 bases short, with 13 bases between.

In this sample, this clone is medium-sized. The chain has TRBV6-2 or TRBV6-3 and TRBJ2-1; 7 nucleotides match TRBD2. V gave up 7 bases and J gave up 12 bases; unmatched junction bases: 15. CDR3 length equals 14 residues. CDR1 and CDR2 from the germline V gene are MNHEY and SVGEGT. Here the CDR3 DNA reads TGTGCCAGCACTCGAAATGTTGGGGGGGGATGGCAGTTCTTC. Translated: CASTRNVGGGWQFF.

The rearrangement links TRBV7-8 to TRBJ1-2; TRBD1 might be the D (5 bases). The CDR3 sequence is 14 residues long. Germline CDR1 is SGHVS and CDR2 is FQNEAQ. Trimming took 4 bases from V and 5 from J, leaving 14 bases between them. The CDR3 sequence is CASSSEGLGYGYTF. The CDR3 DNA reads as TGTGCCAGCAGCTCTGAGGGGCTCGGGTATGGCTACACCTTC.

This clone is medium-sized by share. V and J are TRBV2 and TRBJ1-6; D is uncertain. The CDR3 totals 15 residues. Looked up from germline, CDR1 is SNHLY and CDR2 is FYNNEI. Between the trimmed V and J ends, which lost 6 bases and 5 bases, there was a span of 14 bases. The CDR3 DNA reads TGTGCCAGCAGCCCCGGCGGGTTAAATAATTCACCCCTCCACTTT. Translation gives CASSPGGLNNSPLHF.

This clone appeared many times. The chain links TRBV30 to TRBJ2-2, with 7 bases aligning to TRBD1. V was clipped by 5 bases and J by 7 bases; unmatched bases: 4. Germline CDR1 reads GTSNPN; CDR2 reads SVGIG (reference sequence). The CDR3 spans 12 residues. CDR3: CAWGWTGGELFF. Written as DNA, the CDR3 is TGTGCCTGGGGGTGGACAGGCGGGGAGCTGTTTTTT.

The rearrangement links TRBV2 to TRBJ1-6; D unclear. CDR1 and CDR2 (germline): SNHLY, FYNNEI. This CDR3 spans 12 amino acids. Trimming took 5 bases from V and 9 from J, leaving 8 bases between them. The CDR3 DNA follows: TGTGCCAGCAGTTCTGGTGGTTCACCCCTCCACTTT. Protein product: CASSSGGSPLHF.

V is TRBV5-1 and J is TRBJ1-1; 8 positions match TRBD1. Germline trimming cut 7 bases from V and 11 bases from J; bases unmatched to any gene: 13. The CDR3 has 13 amino acids. Germline V lookup: CDR1 SGHRS, CDR2 YFSETQ. The CDR3 DNA is TGCGCCAGCGTTCAAACGGACAGGGACTATGCTTTCTTT. It encodes CASVQTDRDYAFF.

By sample share, this clone is medium-sized. The CDR3 is CSANPTGADTGELFF. The CDR3 DNA reads as TGCAGTGCTAACCCGACAGGGGCGGACACCGGGGAGCTGTTTTTT. The gene calls are TRBV20-1 and TRBJ2-2, with 8 nucleotides matching TRBD1. V lost 4 bases and J lost 3; bases outside the gene matches: 7. Per the germline V gene, CDR1 is DFQATT and CDR2 is SNEGSKA (reference sequence). There are 15 residues in the CDR3.

On this clone itself: A much more abundant neighbour one base away suggests this may be a read error. The chain has TRBV7-9 and TRBJ2-2; no definite D call. Trimming took off 2 bases at V and 6 bases at J, with 7 bases between the two ends. Germline CDR1 and CDR2: SEHNR and FQNEAQ (reference sequence). CDR3 length: 13 amino acids. CDR3 DNA sequence: TGTGCCAGCAGCTTATCAGATGCCGGGGAGCTGTTTTTT. Translating it yields CASSLSDAGELFF. Complete variable domain (other parts from reference TRBV7-9 and TRBJ2-2): DTGVSQNPRHKITKRGQNVTFRCDPISEHNRLYWYRQTLGQGPEFLTYFQNEAQLEKSRLLSDRFSAERPKGSFSTLEIQRTEQGDSAMYLCASSLSDAGELFFGEGSRLTVL.

This clone was seen ten or more times. The rearrangement uses TRBV15 and TRBJ1-1, with D possibly being TRBD1 (5 bases). CDR1 LNHNV and CDR2 YYDKDF come from the germline V gene (reference sequence). CDR3 size: 13 residues. Trimming took off 9 bases at V and 0 bases at J, with 11 bases between the two ends. CDR3: CATTQDMNTEAFF. The DNA for the CDR3 is TGTGCCACTACCCAGGACATGAACACTGAAGCTTTCTTT.

Ten or more counts support this clone. CDR3 residues: CASIYGLSRRPGANVLTF. DNA for the CDR3: TGTGCCAGCATATACGGGCTAAGTAGAAGGCCTGGGGCCAACGTCCTGACTTTC. The chain couples TRBV2 to TRBJ2-6; no clear D gene. CDR1 is SNHLY and CDR2 is FYNNEI in the germline V gene. Trimming shortened V by 7 bases and J by 2 bases, and 21 bases separated the two germline ends. CDR3 length: 18 residues. The entire variable domain, with the rest obtained from reference TRBV2 and TRBJ2-6, is as follows: EPEVTQTPSHQVTQMGQEVILRCVPISNHLYFYWYRQILGQKVEFLVSFYNNEISEKSEIFDDQFSVERPDGSNFTLKIRSTKLEDSAMYFCASIYGLSRRPGANVLTFGAGSRLTVL.

This clone was detected ten times or more. This rearrangement joins TRBV4-1 to TRBJ2-1; 9 positions agree with TRBD1. Germline values: CDR1 MGHRA, CDR2 YSYEKL. The CDR3 extends over 17 amino acids. The ends lost 0 bases at V and 4 bases at J; junction bases unmatched: 7. The CDR3 sequence: CASSQEHRGRGYNEQFF. CDR3 bases: TGCGCCAGCAGCCAAGAACACAGGGGGCGCGGATACAATGAGCAGTTCTTC.

Of note for this clone: The same CDR3 arises from other DNA sequences in this sample as well. V gene TRBV4-3 combines with J gene TRBJ1-2, with 8 bases matching TRBD1. Germline V gives CDR1 LGHNA, CDR2 YSLEER. This CDR3 comprises 14 residues. After removal of 3 bases from V and 7 bases from J, the junction contained 7 bases not matched to a gene. The CDR3 sequence is CASSHPGTGRGYTF. The CDR3 DNA follows: TGCGCCAGCAGCCACCCCGGGACAGGTCGTGGCTACACCTTC.

This clone was counted at least ten times. Just one base apart from a much larger clone, this may be a read error. The J gene is TRBJ1-6, the V gene TRBV4-2; 8 bases are shared with TRBD1. This CDR3 spans 15 amino acids. The ends lost 3 bases at V and 10 bases at J; junction bases unmatched: 8. Germline lookup yields CDR1 LGHNA and CDR2 YNFKEQ. CDR3 sequence: CASSHWTGMTSPLHF. As DNA, the CDR3 is TGTGCCAGCAGCCATTGGACAGGGATGACCTCACCCCTCCACTTT.

By share of the sample, this clone is medium-sized (0.01 to 0.1%). The chain recombines TRBV12-3 or TRBV12-4 with TRBJ2-7; 13 positions match TRBD2. The length of the CDR3 is 18 residues. V lost 1 base, J lost 0 bases, and 6 bases stayed unmatched. This chain's CDR3 is CASSLGGLAGETSYEQYF. Written as DNA, the CDR3 is TGTGCCAGCAGTTTAGGTGGACTAGCGGGAGAGACCTCCTACGAGCAGTACTTC.

This clone was counted many times. The sample carries other DNA sequences with the same CDR3. The genes are TRBV20-1 and TRBJ2-3; no clear D. V lost 1 base and J lost 0, with 11 bases in between. The CDR3 contains 15 residues. CDR1 and CDR2 from the germline V gene are DFQATT and SNEGSKA (reference sequence). CDR3 in DNA: TGCAGTGCTAGAGGATCGACGGCTAGCACAGATACGCAGTATTTT. It encodes CSARGSTASTDTQYF.